The rows below give T cell receptor beta chains drawn from one sample of a study of T cells after yellow fever vaccination. MiXCR, applied by TCRdb to the 5' RACE reads, yields one record per CDR3 protein. The table includes a few hundred thousand distinct CDR3 sequences, over 10% detected once. Sequenced material: CD4+ T cells sorted from PBMCs, taken 45 days after the yellow fever booster vaccination. These receptors originate from a man aged 25 to 40 who received the YFV17D yellow fever vaccine. Both conserved end residues are trimmed from each CDR3. D genes are given only for firm matches.

CDR3aa: ASSLESGIYEQY; j_gene: TRBJ2-7; v_gene: TRBV12-3/TRBV12-4; d_gene: NA; len: 12
CDR3aa: ASSLGRQGGIDEQF; j_gene: TRBJ2-1; v_gene: TRBV7-2; d_gene: NA; len: 14
CDR3aa: ASSLVLSALH; j_gene: TRBJ1-6; v_gene: TRBV11-2; d_gene: NA; len: 10
CDR3aa: SVSGSTDTQY; j_gene: TRBJ2-3; v_gene: TRBV29-1; d_gene: NA; len: 10
CDR3aa: ASRPPRGGEGIDTQY; j_gene: TRBJ2-3; v_gene: TRBV27; d_gene: NA; len: 15
CDR3aa: ASSWTGEVNEQF; j_gene: TRBJ2-1; v_gene: TRBV5-1; d_gene: TRBD1; len: 12
CDR3aa: ASSFRGSHNEQF; j_gene: TRBJ2-1; v_gene: TRBV5-1; d_gene: NA; len: 12
CDR3aa: ASSSGQGPAGELF; j_gene: TRBJ2-2; v_gene: TRBV5-1; d_gene: TRBD1; len: 13
CDR3aa: ASRAGVKGEQY; j_gene: TRBJ2-7; v_gene: TRBV5-4; d_gene: TRBD2; len: 11
CDR3aa: ASRSGSPTGELF; j_gene: TRBJ2-2; v_gene: TRBV9; d_gene: TRBD2; len: 12
CDR3aa: SANPSGQTDRFGYT; j_gene: TRBJ1-2; v_gene: TRBV20-1; d_gene: TRBD1; len: 14
CDR3aa: APGPREIRH; j_gene: TRBJ2-7; v_gene: TRBV15; d_gene: NA; len: 9
CDR3aa: ASSVSGGLNQPQH; j_gene: TRBJ1-5; v_gene: TRBV9; d_gene: NA; len: 13
CDR3aa: SVPTGTGPYNEQF; j_gene: TRBJ2-1; v_gene: TRBV29-1; d_gene: TRBD1; len: 13
CDR3aa: ASSFDLQETQY; j_gene: TRBJ2-5; v_gene: TRBV11-2; d_gene: NA; len: 11
CDR3aa: ASSRDSYSPLH; j_gene: TRBJ1-6; v_gene: TRBV18; d_gene: NA; len: 11
CDR3aa: ASGSRRYNEQF; j_gene: TRBJ2-1; v_gene: TRBV12-3/TRBV12-4; d_gene: NA; len: 11
CDR3aa: SARDLLASNEQF; j_gene: TRBJ2-1; v_gene: TRBV20-1; d_gene: NA; len: 12
CDR3aa: ASSVSSGETQY; j_gene: TRBJ2-5; v_gene: TRBV7-2; d_gene: NA; len: 11
CDR3aa: AIKERADNNEQF; j_gene: TRBJ2-1; v_gene: TRBV10-3; d_gene: NA; len: 12
CDR3aa: ASSPASPGGLDTQY; j_gene: TRBJ2-3; v_gene: TRBV18; d_gene: TRBD2; len: 14
CDR3aa: ASRTLSTSGTGGTQY; j_gene: TRBJ2-5; v_gene: TRBV12-3/TRBV12-4; d_gene: TRBD2; len: 15
CDR3aa: ASSPKTSGRELGGGVEQF; j_gene: TRBJ2-1; v_gene: TRBV4-2; d_gene: TRBD2; len: 18
CDR3aa: ASSSYPAGTSSYNEQF; j_gene: TRBJ2-1; v_gene: TRBV5-1; d_gene: NA; len: 16
CDR3aa: ASSTPGQGSHEQY; j_gene: TRBJ2-7; v_gene: TRBV18; d_gene: TRBD1; len: 13
CDR3aa: ASKTTGGRTEAF; j_gene: TRBJ1-1; v_gene: TRBV12-3/TRBV12-4; d_gene: TRBD1; len: 12